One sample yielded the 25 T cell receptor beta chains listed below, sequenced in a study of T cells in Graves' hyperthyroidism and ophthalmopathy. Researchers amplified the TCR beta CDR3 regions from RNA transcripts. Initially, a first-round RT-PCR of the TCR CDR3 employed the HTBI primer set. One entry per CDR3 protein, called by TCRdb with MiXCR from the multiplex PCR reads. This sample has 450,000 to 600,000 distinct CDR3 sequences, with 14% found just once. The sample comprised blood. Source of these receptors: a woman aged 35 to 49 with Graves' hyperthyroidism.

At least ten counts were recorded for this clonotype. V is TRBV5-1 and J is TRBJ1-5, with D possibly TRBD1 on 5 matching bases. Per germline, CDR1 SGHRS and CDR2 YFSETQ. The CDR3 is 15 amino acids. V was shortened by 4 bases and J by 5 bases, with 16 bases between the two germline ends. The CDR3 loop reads CASSMGTARDQPQHF. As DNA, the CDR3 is TGCGCCAGCAGCATGGGGACGGCAAGGGATCAGCCCCAGCATTTT.

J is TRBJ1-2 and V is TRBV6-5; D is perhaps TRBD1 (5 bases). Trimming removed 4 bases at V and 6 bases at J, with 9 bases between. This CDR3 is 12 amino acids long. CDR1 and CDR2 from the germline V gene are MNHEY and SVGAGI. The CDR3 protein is CASSWGSNGYTF. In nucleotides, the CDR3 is TGTGCCAGCAGTTGGGGGTCGAATGGCTACACCTTC.

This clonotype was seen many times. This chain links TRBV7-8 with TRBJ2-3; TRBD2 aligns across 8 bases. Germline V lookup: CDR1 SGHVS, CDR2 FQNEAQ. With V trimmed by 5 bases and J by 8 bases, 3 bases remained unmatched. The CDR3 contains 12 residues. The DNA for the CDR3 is TGTGCCAGCAGCCCCGGGAGGGGTACGCAGTATTTT. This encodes CASSPGRGTQYF.

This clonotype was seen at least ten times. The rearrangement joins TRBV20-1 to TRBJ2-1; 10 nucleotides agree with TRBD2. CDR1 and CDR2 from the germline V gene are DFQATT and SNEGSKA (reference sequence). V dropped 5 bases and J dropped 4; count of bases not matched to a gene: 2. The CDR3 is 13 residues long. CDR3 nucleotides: TGCAGTGCTCGGACTAGCGGATACAATGAGCAGTTCTTC. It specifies CSARTSGYNEQFF.

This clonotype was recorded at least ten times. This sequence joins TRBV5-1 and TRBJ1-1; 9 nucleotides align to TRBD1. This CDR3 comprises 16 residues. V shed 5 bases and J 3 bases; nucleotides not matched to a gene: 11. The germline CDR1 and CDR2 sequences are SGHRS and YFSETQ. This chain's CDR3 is CASRPGTGNADTEAFF. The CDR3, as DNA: TGCGCCAGCAGACCCGGGACAGGGAACGCGGACACTGAAGCTTTCTTT.

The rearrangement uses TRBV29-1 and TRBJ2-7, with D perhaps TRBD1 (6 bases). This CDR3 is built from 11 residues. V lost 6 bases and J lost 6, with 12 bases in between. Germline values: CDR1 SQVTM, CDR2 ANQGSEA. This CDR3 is CSVGDTSEQYF. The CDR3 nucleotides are TGCAGCGTAGGGGACACCTCCGAGCAGTACTTC.

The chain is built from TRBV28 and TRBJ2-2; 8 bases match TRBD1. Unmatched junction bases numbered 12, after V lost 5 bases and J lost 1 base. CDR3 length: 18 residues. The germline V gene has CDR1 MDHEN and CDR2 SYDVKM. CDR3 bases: TGTGCCAGCAGTCCATATCCAGGGGGCACTGAGAACACCGGGGAGCTGTTTTTT. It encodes CASSPYPGGTENTGELFF.

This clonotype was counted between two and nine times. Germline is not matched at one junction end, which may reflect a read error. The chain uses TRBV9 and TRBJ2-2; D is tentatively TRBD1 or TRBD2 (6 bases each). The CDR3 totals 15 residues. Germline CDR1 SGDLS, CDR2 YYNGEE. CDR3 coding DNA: TGTGCCAGCAGCGTTGGAGGGGGGAACACCAGGGAGCTGTTTTTT. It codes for CASSVGGGNTRELFF.

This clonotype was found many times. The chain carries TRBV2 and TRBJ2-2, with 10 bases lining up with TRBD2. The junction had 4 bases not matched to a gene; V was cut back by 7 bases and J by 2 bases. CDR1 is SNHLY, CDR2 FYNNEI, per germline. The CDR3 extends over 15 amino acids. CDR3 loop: CASTRTSGNTGELFF. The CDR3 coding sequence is TGTGCCAGCACTCGGACTAGCGGAAACACCGGGGAGCTGTTTTTT.

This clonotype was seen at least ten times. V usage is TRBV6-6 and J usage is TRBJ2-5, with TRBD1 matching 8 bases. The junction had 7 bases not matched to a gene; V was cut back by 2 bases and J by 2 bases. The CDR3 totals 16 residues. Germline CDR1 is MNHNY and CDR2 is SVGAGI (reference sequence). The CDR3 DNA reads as TGTGCCAGCAGTTACGGCCATCGACAGGGGCAAGAGACCCAGTACTTC. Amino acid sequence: CASSYGHRQGQETQYF.

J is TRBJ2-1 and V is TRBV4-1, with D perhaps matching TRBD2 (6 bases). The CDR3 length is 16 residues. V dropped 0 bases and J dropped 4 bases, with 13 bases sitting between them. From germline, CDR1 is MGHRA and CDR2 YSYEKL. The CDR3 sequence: CASSQDGAGSYNEQFF. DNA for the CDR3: TGCGCCAGCAGCCAAGATGGGGCGGGATCGTACAATGAGCAGTTCTTC.

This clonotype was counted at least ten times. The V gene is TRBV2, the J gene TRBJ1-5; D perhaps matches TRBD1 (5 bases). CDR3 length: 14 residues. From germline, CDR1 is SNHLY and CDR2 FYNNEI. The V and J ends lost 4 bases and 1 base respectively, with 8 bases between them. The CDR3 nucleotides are TGTGCCAGCAGTGGCAGGGTAAGCAATCAGCCCCAGCATTTT. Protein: CASSGRVSNQPQHF.

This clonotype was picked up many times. The CDR3 reads CASRTAAGPTDTQYF. CDR3 nucleotide sequence: TGTGCCAGCAGGACCGCTGCGGGACCCACAGATACGCAGTATTTT. The chain carries TRBV2 and TRBJ2-3; D is perhaps TRBD2 (6 bases). Trimming took 6 bases from V and 2 from J, leaving 15 bases between them. This CDR3 has 15 residues. Germline-derived CDR1 and CDR2 are SNHLY and FYNNEI. Using reference TRBV2 and TRBJ2-3 for the parts outside the CDR3, the full variable domain is EPEVTQTPSHQVTQMGQEVILRCVPISNHLYFYWYRQILGQKVEFLVSFYNNEISEKSEIFDDQFSVERPDGSNFTLKIRSTKLEDSAMYFCASRTAAGPTDTQYFGPGTRLTVL.

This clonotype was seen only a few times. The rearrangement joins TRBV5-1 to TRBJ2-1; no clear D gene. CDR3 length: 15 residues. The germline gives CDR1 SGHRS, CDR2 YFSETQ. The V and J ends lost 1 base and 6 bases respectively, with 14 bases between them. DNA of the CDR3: TGCGCCAGCAGCTTGATCGCGAACTCTGGCAATGAGCAGTTCTTC. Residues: CASSLIANSGNEQFF.

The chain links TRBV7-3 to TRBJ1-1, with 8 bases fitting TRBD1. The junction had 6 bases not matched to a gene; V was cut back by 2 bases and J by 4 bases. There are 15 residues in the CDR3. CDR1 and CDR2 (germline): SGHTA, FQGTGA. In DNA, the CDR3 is TGTGCCAGCAGCTTACAACAGGGGGGGAGCACTGAAGCTTTCTTT. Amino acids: CASSLQQGGSTEAFF.

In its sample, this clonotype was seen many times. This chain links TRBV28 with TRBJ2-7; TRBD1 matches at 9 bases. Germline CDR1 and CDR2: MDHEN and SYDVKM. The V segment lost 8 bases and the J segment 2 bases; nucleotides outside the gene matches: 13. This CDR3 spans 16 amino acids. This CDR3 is CASQAPAGTGTYEQYF. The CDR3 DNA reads TGTGCCAGCCAAGCCCCCGCCGGGACAGGGACCTACGAGCAGTACTTC.

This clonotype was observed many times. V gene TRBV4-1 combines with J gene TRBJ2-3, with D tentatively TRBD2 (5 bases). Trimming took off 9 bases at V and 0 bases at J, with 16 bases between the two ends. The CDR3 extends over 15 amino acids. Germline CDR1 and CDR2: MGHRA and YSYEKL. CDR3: CASRRSGWSTDTQYF. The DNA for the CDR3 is TGCGCCAGTCGTCGGAGCGGATGGAGCACAGATACGCAGTATTTT.

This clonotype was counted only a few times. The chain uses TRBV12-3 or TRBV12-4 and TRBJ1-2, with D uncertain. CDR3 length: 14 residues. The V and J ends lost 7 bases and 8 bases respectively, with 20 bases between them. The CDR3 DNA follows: TGTGCCAGCACCCCTATCATTCACGGGTGGGGCTACACCTTC. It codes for CASTPIIHGWGYTF.

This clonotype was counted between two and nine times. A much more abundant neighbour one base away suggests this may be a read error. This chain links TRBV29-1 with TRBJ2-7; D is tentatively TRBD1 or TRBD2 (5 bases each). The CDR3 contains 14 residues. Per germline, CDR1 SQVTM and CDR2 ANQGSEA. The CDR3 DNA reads TGCAGCGTTGGAGGGGCAGGCGGCTCCTGCGAGCAGTACTTC. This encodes CSVGGAGGSCEQYF.

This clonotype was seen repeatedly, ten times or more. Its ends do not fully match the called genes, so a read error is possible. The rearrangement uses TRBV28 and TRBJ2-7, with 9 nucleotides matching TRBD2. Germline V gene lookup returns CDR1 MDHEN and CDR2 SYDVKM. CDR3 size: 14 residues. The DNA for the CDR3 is TGTGCCAGCAGTGGGGCTAGCGGGGACTACGAGCAGTGCTTC. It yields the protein CASSGASGDYEQCF.

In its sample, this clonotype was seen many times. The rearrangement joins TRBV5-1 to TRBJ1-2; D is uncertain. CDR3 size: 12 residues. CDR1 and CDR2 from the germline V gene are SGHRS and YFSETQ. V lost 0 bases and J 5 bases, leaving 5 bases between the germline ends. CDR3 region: CASSLGTYGYTF. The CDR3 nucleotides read TGCGCCAGCAGCTTGGGGACTTATGGCTACACCTTC.

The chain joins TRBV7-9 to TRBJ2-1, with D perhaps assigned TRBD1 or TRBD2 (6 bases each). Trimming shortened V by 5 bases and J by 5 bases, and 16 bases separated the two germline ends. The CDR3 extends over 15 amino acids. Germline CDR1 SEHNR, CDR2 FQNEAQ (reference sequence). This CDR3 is CASSPGARGHNEQFF. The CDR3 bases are TGTGCCAGCAGCCCGGGGGCCAGGGGCCACAATGAGCAGTTCTTC. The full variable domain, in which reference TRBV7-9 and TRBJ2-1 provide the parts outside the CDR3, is DTGVSQNPRHKITKRGQNVTFRCDPISEHNRLYWYRQTLGQGPEFLTYFQNEAQLEKSRLLSDRFSAERPKGSFSTLEIQRTEQGDSAMYLCASSPGARGHNEQFFGPGTRLTVL.

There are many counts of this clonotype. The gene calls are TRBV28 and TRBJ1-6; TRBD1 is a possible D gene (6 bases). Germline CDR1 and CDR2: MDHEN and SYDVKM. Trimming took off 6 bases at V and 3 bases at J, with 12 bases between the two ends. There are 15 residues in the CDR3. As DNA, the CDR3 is TGTGCCAGCAGCCTAAGGGGGGACTATAATTCACCCCTCCACTTT. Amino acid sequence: CASSLRGDYNSPLHF.

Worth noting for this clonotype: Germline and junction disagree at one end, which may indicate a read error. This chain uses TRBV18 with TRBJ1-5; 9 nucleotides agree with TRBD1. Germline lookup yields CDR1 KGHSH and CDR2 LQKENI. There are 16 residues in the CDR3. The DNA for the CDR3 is TGTGCCAGCTCCCCCCCTGGGACAGGGATCAATCGGCCCCAGCATTTT. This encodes CASSPPGTGINRPQHF.

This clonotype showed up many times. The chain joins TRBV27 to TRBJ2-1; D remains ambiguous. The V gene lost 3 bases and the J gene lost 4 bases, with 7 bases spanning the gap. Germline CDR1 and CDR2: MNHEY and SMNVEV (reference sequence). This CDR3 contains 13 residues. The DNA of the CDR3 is TGTGCCAGCAGTTTCAAGGGTTACAATGAGCAGTTCTTC. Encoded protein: CASSFKGYNEQFF.